This T cell receptor (beta chain) was sequenced during a study of blood T cell repertoires in COVID-19. At the level of the study: Sample material is recorded as cDNA or gDNA derived from T cells, B-cell-depleted T cells, or PBMCs.

Germline-derived CDR1 and CDR2 are MNHEY and SMNVEV (reference sequence). Trimming at V came to 3 bases and at J to 9 bases, leaving 3 bases not matched to a gene. CDR3 length: 14 amino acids. Per the original data handling: Estimation of nucleated cell counts relied on the amplification of reference gene primers. This table comes from immunoSEQ multiplex PCR, and its TCRdb copy is limited to in-frame clones, with some not included. That table supplies the V and J calls and clone size; D and trimming were determined from the DNA. The sample has a few hundred thousand clones; around 89% are singletons. Recovered status in Cohort 3 required two negative PCRs, clearance, or symptom resolution.

The J gene is TRBJ2-1, the V gene TRBV27; 12 positions match TRBD2. The receptor comes from a middle-aged woman who had recovered from COVID-19. Source material: PBMCs or T cells enriched from blood (not recorded which). The CDR3 spells CASSLRLAGVEQFF. As DNA, the CDR3 is TGTGCCAGCAGTTTGAGACTAGCGGGAGTTGAGCAGTTCTTC.